This T cell receptor (beta chain) was obtained from a study of technical replicates of blood from several donors. The repertoire was sequenced with immunoSEQ multiplex PCR; TCRdb's copy has only in-frame clones and lacks some. The sample records about 48,000 clones, about 93% being singletons. Material for sequencing was PBMCs. This TCR derives from a human donor in good health. Some clones in this sample may be carry-over from other donors' samples.

The DNA for the CDR3 is TGTGCCAGCACGTTGGAGGGAGGGCCAGGAGATACGCAGTATTTT. The encoded protein is CASTLEGGPGDTQYF. The V call is TRBV2, the J call TRBJ2-3, with TRBD2 identical over 7 bases. The V segment lost 7 bases and the J segment 5 bases; nucleotides outside the gene matches: 12. CDR3 size: 15 residues. The germline CDR1 and CDR2 sequences are SNHLY and FYNNEI.